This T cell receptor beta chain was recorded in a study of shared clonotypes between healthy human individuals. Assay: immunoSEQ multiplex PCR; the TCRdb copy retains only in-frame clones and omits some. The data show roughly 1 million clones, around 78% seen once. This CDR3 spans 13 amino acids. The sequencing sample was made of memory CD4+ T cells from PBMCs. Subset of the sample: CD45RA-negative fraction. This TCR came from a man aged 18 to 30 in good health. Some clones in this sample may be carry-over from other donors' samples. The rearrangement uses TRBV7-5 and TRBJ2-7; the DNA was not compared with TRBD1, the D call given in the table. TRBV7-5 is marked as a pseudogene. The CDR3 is CVRSTNRTGRKYF. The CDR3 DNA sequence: TGTGTCAGAAGCACGAACCGGACAGGGAGGAAGTACTTC.